The 30 T cell receptor beta chains reported below all come from one sample, sequenced in a study of T cell responses to AZD1222 COVID-19 vaccine. Profiling relied on immunoSEQ multiplex PCR, and the TCRdb table lists in-frame clones only, not all of them. The table includes roughly 100,000 clones, about four fifths detected once. Source: peripheral blood, taken on day 0 of AZD1222 vaccination. These receptors were collected from an adult in good health.

CDR3 bases: TGTGCCAGCAGCTTAAGGGAGAGGGGGGGCTACACCTTC. Translated, it gives CASSLRERGGYTF. The chain carries TRBV7-2 and TRBJ1-2, with D perhaps matching TRBD1 (6 bases). The CDR3 consists of 13 residues. Trimming pared 2 bases from V and 8 bases from J, leaving 12 bases between. Germline V gene lookup returns CDR1 SGHTA and CDR2 FQGNSA.

V gene TRBV10-3 combines with J gene TRBJ1-1; a possible D gene is TRBD1 (5 bases). The CDR3 contains 17 residues. Germline loops: CDR1 ENHRY, CDR2 SYGVKD. V gave up 3 bases and J gave up 1 base, with 18 bases separating them. The CDR3 spells CAISEWMPRQKNTEAFF. DNA of the CDR3: TGTGCCATCAGTGAATGGATGCCGCGACAGAAGAACACTGAAGCTTTCTTT.

J is TRBJ1-2 and V is TRBV11-3; D gene unclear. Germline-derived CDR1 and CDR2 are SGHNT and YENEEA. V gave up 5 bases and J gave up 8 bases, with 15 bases separating them. This CDR3 is 13 amino acids long. Here the CDR3 reads CASSRRVVEGYTF. In DNA form, the CDR3 reads TGTGCCAGCAGCCGGCGGGTTGTTGAAGGCTACACCTTC. Variable domain in full (rest from reference TRBV11-3 and TRBJ1-2): EAGVVQSPRYKIIEKKQPVAFWCNPISGHNTLYWYLQNLGQGPELLIRYENEEAVDDSQLPKDRFSAERLKGVDSTLKIQPAELGDSAVYLCASSRRVVEGYTFGSGTRLTVV.

As for this clone: A junction boundary mismatches the germline segment, possibly from a read error. The genes are TRBV6-5 and TRBJ2-1, with a possible D match to TRBD1 (6 bases). Germline assignment: CDR1 MNHEY and CDR2 SVGAGI. The CDR3 covers 13 residues. CDR3 region: CVSRFTTGHGQFF. The CDR3, as DNA: TGTGTCAGCAGGTTTACCACAGGGCATGGGCAGTTCTTC.

The V and J genes are TRBV7-9 and TRBJ1-2, with a tentative D call TRBD1 (6 bases). In germline, CDR1 is SEHNR, CDR2 FQNEAQ (reference sequence). There are 13 residues in the CDR3. Trimming took 4 bases from V and 2 from J, leaving 8 bases between them. In DNA, the CDR3 is TGTGCCAGCAGCTCGCAGGGGAACTATGGCTACACCTTC. Its translation is CASSSQGNYGYTF.

This rearrangement joins TRBV18 to TRBJ2-7; either TRBD1 or TRBD2 may supply D (5 bases each). This CDR3 comprises 14 residues. From germline, CDR1 is KGHSH and CDR2 LQKENI. V was shortened by 2 bases and J by 7 bases, with 15 bases between the two germline ends. The CDR3 DNA reads as TGTGCCAGCTCACCAAGTTCCGGGACGCGGGAGCAGTACTTC. Its translation is CASSPSSGTREQYF.

The chain couples TRBV3-1 (or the pseudogene TRBV3-2) to TRBJ2-7; 7 bases fit TRBD1. The CDR3 sequence is 14 residues long. CDR1 is LGHDT, CDR2 YNNKEL, per germline (reference sequence). V was clipped by 4 bases and J by 1 base; unmatched bases: 4. The CDR3 nucleotides read TGTGCCAGCAGCCGAACAGGGGCTTCCTACGAGCAGTACTTC. This encodes CASSRTGASYEQYF.

This clone turned up a few times. The CDR3 is CASSPGTGDFGELFF. The DNA for the CDR3 is TGTGCCAGCTCACCCGGGACAGGGGATTTCGGGGAGCTGTTTTTT. The rearrangement joins TRBV18 to TRBJ2-2; 10 bases agree with TRBD1. Germline CDR1 KGHSH, CDR2 LQKENI. The V segment lost 3 bases and the J segment 7 bases; nucleotides outside the gene matches: 5. The CDR3 covers 15 residues.

The chain has TRBV7-2 and TRBJ1-2; 7 positions agree with TRBD1. The CDR3 totals 16 residues. J lost 6 bases, V lost 0 bases, and 10 bases had no gene match. Germline CDR1 SGHTA, CDR2 FQGNSA. The CDR3, as DNA: TGTGCCAGCAGCTTAGCGCCGGTCGCAGGGGGGAATGGCTACACCTTC. Residues: CASSLAPVAGGNGYTF.

This chain uses TRBV7-8 with TRBJ2-7; D unresolved. This CDR3 is 14 amino acids long. From germline, CDR1 is SGHVS and CDR2 FQNEAQ. V dropped 0 bases and J dropped 5 bases, with 11 bases sitting between them. In DNA form, the CDR3 reads TGTGCCAGCAGCTTAGCGCTTAGGTCAAACGAGCAGTACTTC. It is translated as CASSLALRSNEQYF.

The CDR3 region has the DNA TGCGCCAGCAGCCAAGCCGGAGCGAATACGCAGTATTTT. Translated: CASSQAGANTQYF. The chain recombines TRBV4-1 with TRBJ2-3; D remains unclear. CDR1 is MGHRA, CDR2 YSYEKL, per germline. The CDR3 contains 13 residues. V was clipped by 1 base and J by 7 bases, with 9 bases between them.

This rearrangement joins TRBV27 to TRBJ1-2, with 7 bases lining up with TRBD1. CDR1 MNHEY and CDR2 SMNVEV come from the germline V gene (reference sequence). The CDR3 consists of 13 residues. After removal of 3 bases from V and 5 bases from J, the junction contained 3 bases not matched to a gene. The CDR3 reads CASSFQQGYGYTF. CDR3 coding DNA: TGTGCCAGCAGTTTCCAACAGGGGTATGGCTACACCTTC.

The V and J genes are TRBV20-1 and TRBJ1-1; D is undetermined. V lost 2 bases to trimming and J lost 7 bases, with 5 bases between them. CDR3 size: 10 residues. Germline assignment: CDR1 DFQATT and CDR2 SNEGSKA (reference sequence). The CDR3 sequence: CSARSYEAFF. Here the CDR3 DNA reads TGCAGTGCTAGATCCTATGAAGCTTTCTTT.

The V gene is TRBV9, the J gene TRBJ1-1; the D is unclear. Germline CDR1 is SGDLS and CDR2 is YYNGEE. CDR3 length: 12 amino acids. Between the trimmed V and J ends, which lost 4 bases and 1 base, there was a span of 5 bases. In DNA form, the CDR3 reads TGTGCCAGCAGCCCGCAGAACACTGAAGCTTTCTTT. Encoded protein: CASSPQNTEAFF.

This chain uses TRBV5-4 with TRBJ2-2; the match to TRBD2 covers 7 bases. The CDR3 runs 14 residues. CDR1 and CDR2 (germline): SGHNT, YYREEE (reference sequence). Trimming removed 5 bases from V and 4 bases from J; junction bases left unmatched: 5. The CDR3 protein is CASRERGLTGELFF. Written as DNA, the CDR3 is TGTGCCAGCAGAGAGCGGGGACTCACCGGGGAGCTGTTTTTT.

This clone was found a few times. The rearrangement links TRBV10-1 to TRBJ1-2; D not resolved. Looked up from germline, CDR1 is WNHNN and CDR2 is SYGVQD (reference sequence). Trimming cost V 0 bases and J 8 bases, with 10 bases left between them. This CDR3 has 13 residues. CDR3 sequence (DNA): TGCGCCAGCAGTGAGTCAAGAGGGCGAGGCTACACCTTC. Protein product: CASSESRGRGYTF.

The table lists this clone with a few counts. The chain has TRBV5-5 and TRBJ1-6; D remains unclear. The V end lost 2 bases, the J end lost 4 bases, and 10 bases lay between the germline ends. The CDR3 totals 15 residues. Germline-derived CDR1 and CDR2 are SGHKS and YYEKEE (reference sequence). CDR3 sequence (DNA): TGTGCCAGCAGCTTAACTTCATTTTATAATTCACCCCTCCACTTT. Translation: CASSLTSFYNSPLHF.

This chain connects TRBV9 to TRBJ1-1, with D possibly TRBD1 on 5 matching bases. Trimming removed 4 bases at V and 1 base at J, with 17 bases between. Germline assignment: CDR1 SGDLS and CDR2 YYNGEE. This CDR3 spans 16 amino acids. CDR3 in DNA: TGTGCCAGCAGCCAAACCGGGGCAGCCCCGAACACTGAAGCTTTCTTT. Residues: CASSQTGAAPNTEAFF. Full variable domain (remainder filled in from reference TRBV9 and TRBJ1-1): DSGVTQTPKHLITATGQRVTLRCSPRSGDLSVYWYQQSLDQGLQFLIQYYNGEERAKGNILERFSAQQFPDLHSELNLSSLELGDSALYFCASSQTGAAPNTEAFFGQGTRLTVV.

The chain has TRBV20-1 and TRBJ2-2; D is unclear. V lost 5 bases to trimming and J lost 5 bases, with 6 bases between them. Looked up from germline, CDR1 is DFQATT and CDR2 is SNEGSKA (reference sequence). The CDR3 sequence is 11 residues long. For the CDR3, the DNA is TGCAGTGCTCCTAAGACCGGGGAGCTGTTTTTT. Translating gives CSAPKTGELFF.

A few counts support this clone. V gene TRBV10-3 combines with J gene TRBJ1-6; 7 nucleotides match TRBD1. This CDR3 has 16 residues. V shed 6 bases, J shed 0 bases, and the junction held 5 bases outside the gene matches. The germline V gene has CDR1 ENHRY and CDR2 SYGVKD. In DNA, the CDR3 is TGTGCCATCAGGCAGGGGGGAATCTCCTATAATTCACCCCTCCACTTT. It codes for CAIRQGGISYNSPLHF.

The V and J genes are TRBV6-1 and TRBJ2-4; D is perhaps TRBD1 (6 bases). Germline lookup yields CDR1 MNHNS and CDR2 SASEGT. Trimming left V 5 bases short and J 8 bases short, with 13 bases between. CDR3 length: 13 amino acids. CDR3 amino acids: CASSNRERDIQYF. The DNA for the CDR3 is TGTGCCAGCAGTAACAGGGAGCGAGACATTCAGTACTTC.

The rearrangement links TRBV2 to TRBJ1-2, with 8 bases lining up with TRBD1. Germline-derived CDR1 and CDR2 are SNHLY and FYNNEI. The V segment lost 2 bases and the J segment 8 bases; nucleotides outside the gene matches: 7. This CDR3 is built from 14 residues. This CDR3 reads CASSETQGALGYTF. The DNA for the CDR3 is TGTGCCAGCAGTGAAACTCAGGGGGCGCTGGGCTACACCTTC.

There are a few counts of this clone. This sequence joins TRBV2 and TRBJ1-2; D is perhaps TRBD1 (6 bases). Germline V gives CDR1 SNHLY, CDR2 FYNNEI. The V gene lost 9 bases and the J gene lost 4 bases, with 12 bases spanning the gap. CDR3 size: 12 residues. CDR3 protein: CARQGVGYGYTF. In DNA, the CDR3 is TGTGCCAGACAGGGTGTAGGCTATGGCTACACCTTC.

This chain connects TRBV6-2 or TRBV6-3 to TRBJ1-1; tentatively, D is TRBD1 (5 bases). Trimming cost V 0 bases and J 10 bases, with 21 bases left between them. The CDR3 is 16 residues long. Germline lookup yields CDR1 MNHEY and CDR2 SVGEGT. The CDR3 bases are TGTGCCAGCAGTTACTCGTGGGCGAAAATGGGGGAAGGAGCTTTCTTT. This gives the protein CASSYSWAKMGEGAFF.

Only one count was recorded for this clone. The J gene is TRBJ2-1, the V gene TRBV12-5; 7 nucleotides agree with TRBD1. The V and J ends lost 1 base and 13 bases, in that order; junction bases with no gene match: 1. Germline-derived CDR1 and CDR2 are LGHNT and FRNRAP. This CDR3 is built from 11 residues. Here the CDR3 reads CASGLGQGQFF. The DNA for the CDR3 is TGTGCTAGTGGTTTGGGACAGGGCCAGTTCTTC. Complete variable domain (other parts from reference TRBV12-5 and TRBJ2-1): DARVTQTPRHKVTEMGQEVTMRCQPILGHNTVFWYRQTMMQGLELLAYFRNRAPLDDSGMPKDRFSAEMPDATLATLKIQPSEPRDSAVYFCASGLGQGQFFGPGTRLTVL.

This clone was seen a few times. This chain connects TRBV29-1 to TRBJ2-4; D unclear. V was pared by 0 bases and J by 2 bases, with 11 bases between. The germline V gene has CDR1 SQVTM and CDR2 ANQGSEA. The CDR3 spans 15 residues. The CDR3 sequence: CSVEEGWGTKNIQYF. CDR3 sequence (DNA): TGCAGCGTTGAAGAGGGATGGGGAACCAAAAACATTCAGTACTTC.

The chain couples TRBV7-2 to TRBJ2-2; D ambiguous. Germline V gene data show CDR1 as SGHTA and CDR2 as FQGNSA. V lost 3 bases to trimming and J lost 1 base, with 12 bases between them. The CDR3 totals 16 residues. Here the CDR3 DNA reads TGTGCCAGCAGCTTGCAGCCCTCAGGGAACACCGGGGAGCTGTTTTTT. Translated: CASSLQPSGNTGELFF. The entire variable domain, with the rest obtained from reference TRBV7-2 and TRBJ2-2, is as follows: GAGVSQSPSNKVTEKGKDVELRCDPISGHTALYWYRQSLGQGLEFLIYFQGNSAPDKSGLPSDRFSAERTGGSVSTLTIQRTQQEDSAVYLCASSLQPSGNTGELFFGEGSRLTVL.

The chain has TRBV20-1 and TRBJ1-3; a possible D gene is TRBD1 (5 bases). The CDR3 is 11 amino acids. Deletions cut 7 bases from V and 4 bases from J, with 8 bases between. Germline CDR1 and CDR2: DFQATT and SNEGSKA (reference sequence). CDR3 bases: TGCAGTGTAGGGGCCGGAAACACCATATATTTT. Its translation is CSVGAGNTIYF.

The chain joins TRBV5-1 to TRBJ1-6; 9 nucleotides line up with TRBD1. Germline values: CDR1 SGHRS, CDR2 YFSETQ. V gave up 4 bases and J gave up 7 bases; unmatched junction bases: 6. The CDR3 has 15 amino acids. The CDR3 sequence: CASSGQGPGNSPLHF. CDR3 nucleotide sequence: TGCGCCAGCAGCGGACAGGGGCCAGGGAATTCACCCCTCCACTTT.

The CDR3 nucleotides are TGTGCCTGGAGTTTCGTAGGGGGCGGTGAGCAGTTCTTC. This codes for CAWSFVGGGEQFF. The rearrangement links TRBV30 to TRBJ2-1; 7 positions match TRBD1. Germline-derived CDR1 and CDR2 are GTSNPN and SVGIG (reference sequence). The J segment lost 9 bases and the V segment lost 2 bases, leaving 7 bases of the junction unmatched. This CDR3 is 13 amino acids long.